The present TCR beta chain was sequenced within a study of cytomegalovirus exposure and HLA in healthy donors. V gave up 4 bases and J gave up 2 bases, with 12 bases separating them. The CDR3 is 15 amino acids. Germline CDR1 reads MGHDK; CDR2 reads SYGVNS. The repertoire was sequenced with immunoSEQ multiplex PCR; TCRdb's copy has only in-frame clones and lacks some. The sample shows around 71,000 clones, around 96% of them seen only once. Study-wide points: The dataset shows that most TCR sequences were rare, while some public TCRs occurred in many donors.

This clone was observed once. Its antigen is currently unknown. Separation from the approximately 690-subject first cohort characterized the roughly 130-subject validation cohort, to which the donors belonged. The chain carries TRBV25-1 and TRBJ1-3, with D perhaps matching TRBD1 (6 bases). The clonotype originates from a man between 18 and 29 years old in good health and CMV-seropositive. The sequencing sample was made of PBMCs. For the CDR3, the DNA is TGTGCCAGCAGTGCTCAGGGGAGGGCTGGAAACACCATATATTTT. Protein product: CASSAQGRAGNTIYF. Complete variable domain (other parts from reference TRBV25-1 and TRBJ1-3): EADIYQTPRYLVIGTGKKITLECSQTMGHDKMYWYQQDPGMELHLIHYSYGVNSTEKGDLSSESTVSRIRTEHFPLTLESARPSHTSQYLCASSAQGRAGNTIYFGEGSWLTVV.